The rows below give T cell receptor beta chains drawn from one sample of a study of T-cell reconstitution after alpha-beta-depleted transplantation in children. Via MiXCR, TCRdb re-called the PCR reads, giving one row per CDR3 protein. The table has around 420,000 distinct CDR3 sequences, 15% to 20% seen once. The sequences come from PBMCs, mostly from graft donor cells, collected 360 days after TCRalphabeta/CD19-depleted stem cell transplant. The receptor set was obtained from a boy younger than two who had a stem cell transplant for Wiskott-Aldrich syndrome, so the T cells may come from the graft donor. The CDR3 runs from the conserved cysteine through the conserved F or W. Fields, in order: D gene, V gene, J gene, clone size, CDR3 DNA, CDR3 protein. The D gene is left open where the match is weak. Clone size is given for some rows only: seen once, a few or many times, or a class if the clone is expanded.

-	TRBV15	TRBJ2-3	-	TGTGCCACCAGCAGCTTTAGCGTCAGCACAGATACGCAGTATTTT	CATSSFSVSTDTQYF
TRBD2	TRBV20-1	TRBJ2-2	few	TGCAGTGCTACCCCAAGCGGGGTGAACACCGGGGAGCTGTTTTTT	CSATPSGVNTGELFF
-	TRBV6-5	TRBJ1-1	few	TGTGCCAGCAGTTACTTGGGACTGCTGAACACTGAAGCTTTCTTT	CASSYLGLLNTEAFF
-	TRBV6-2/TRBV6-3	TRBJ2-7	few	TGTGCCAGCAGTTACCTCTTGAGGCGGGGCGAGCAGTACTTC	CASSYLLRRGEQYF
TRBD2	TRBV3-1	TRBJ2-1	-	TGTGCCAGCAGCCAAGCGGCGGGGGGGCCGTATGAGCAGTTCTTC	CASSQAAGGPYEQFF
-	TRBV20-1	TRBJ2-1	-	TGCAGTGCTAGTAAGCAGGGGAAGGGCAATGAGCAGTTCTTC	CSASKQGKGNEQFF
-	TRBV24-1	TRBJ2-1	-	TGTGCCACCAGTGATTCCTCCCTTTCAGGAGGCAATGAGCAGTTCTTC	CATSDSSLSGGNEQFF
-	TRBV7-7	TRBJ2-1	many	TGTGCCAGCAGCTTAGCGGGGGGACGCAATGAGCAGTTCTTC	CASSLAGGRNEQFF
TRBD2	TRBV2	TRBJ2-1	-	TGTGCCAGCACTCAACTAGCGGGACTCTACAATGAGCAGTTCTTC	CASTQLAGLYNEQFF
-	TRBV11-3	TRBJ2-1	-	TGTGCCAGCAGCTTAGGGGGGAGCCACAATGAGCAGTTCTTC	CASSLGGSHNEQFF
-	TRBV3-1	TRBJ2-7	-	TGTGCCAGCAGCCAAACAGACCTTAGGGGGAGGTCGTACGAGCAGTACTTC	CASSQTDLRGRSYEQYF
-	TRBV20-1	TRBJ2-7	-	TGCAGTGCTAGAGTAGGCGGGACCTACGAGCAGTACTTC	CSARVGGTYEQYF
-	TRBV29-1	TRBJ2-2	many	TGCAGCGTTGGGTCTAGCCTCACCGGGGAGCTGTTTTTT	CSVGSSLTGELFF
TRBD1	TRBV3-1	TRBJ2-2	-	TGTGCCAGCAGCCACGGACAGGGGACCGGGGAGCTGTTTTTT	CASSHGQGTGELFF
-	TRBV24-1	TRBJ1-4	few	TGTGCCACCAGTGATTCTACCCAGTCTAATGAAAAACTGTTTTTT	CATSDSTQSNEKLFF
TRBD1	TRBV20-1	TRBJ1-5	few	TGCAGTGCTAGAGATAAATGTGAATGGGACAGAGGAGATCAGCCCCAGCATTTT	CSARDKCEWDRGDQPQHF
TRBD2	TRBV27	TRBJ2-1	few	TGTGCCAGCAGTTTAGTAGGTAGCGGGGGGGTTTTCTACAATGAGCAGTTCTTC	CASSLVGSGGVFYNEQFF
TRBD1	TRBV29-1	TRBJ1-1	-	TGCAGCGTGACCGGGACAGGGGGAGAAGCTTTCTTT	CSVTGTGGEAFF
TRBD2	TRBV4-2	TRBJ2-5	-	TGTGCCAGCAGCCAAGCAGCGGGGGGCCTCCAAGAGACCCAGTACTTC	CASSQAAGGLQETQYF
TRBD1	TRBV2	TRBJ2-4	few	TGTGCCAGCAGTCTCCGGACAGGGGGCTTATCCAAAAACATTCAGTACTTC	CASSLRTGGLSKNIQYF
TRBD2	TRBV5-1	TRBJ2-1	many	TGCGCCAGCAGCTTACTAGCGGGAGGGCGGAGTGAGCAGTTCTTC	CASSLLAGGRSEQFF